Sequencing of this T cell receptor (beta chain) was carried out in a study of shared clonotypes between healthy human individuals. The germline V and J ends were trimmed by 4 bases and 0 bases, with 7 bases remaining between them. The CDR3 consists of 14 residues. Germline V gene sequence: CDR1 SGHTA, CDR2 FQGNSA. Produced via immunoSEQ multiplex PCR; TCRdb's table is partial and in-frame only. The sample has 950,000 to 1,100,000 clones, about 84% seen once; the top ten hold 0.55% to 0.7%. Sequencing input: memory CD4+ T cells from PBMCs. As to subset: CD45RA-negative fraction. The TCR comes from a man between 18 and 35 years old in good health. Some clones in this sample may be carry-over from other donors' samples. The chain joins TRBV7-2 to TRBJ1-3; unclear D gene. This chain's CDR3 is CASSSPRSGNTIYF. The DNA for the CDR3 is TGTGCCAGCAGCTCCCCCCGCTCTGGAAACACCATATATTTT.